This TCR beta chain was sequenced in a study of neurological immune-mediated disorders. V shed 4 bases and J 1 base; nucleotides not matched to a gene: 5. CDR1 DFQATT and CDR2 SNEGSKA come from the germline V gene (reference sequence). This CDR3 contains 15 residues. The time point denotes: longitudinal time-point 1 (baseline). The authors obtained over 160 million TCR-beta sequences from 15-18 subjects per sequencing run. TCRdb independently ran MiXCR on the 5' RACE reads; one entry per CDR3 protein. This table holds about 60,000 distinct CDR3 sequences, approximately 11% found once. This clonotype was counted ten times or more.

The sequencing input was PBMCs. The chain recombines TRBV20-1 with TRBJ2-1, with TRBD1 matching over 9 bases. The sequence came from a male donor with HTLV-1-associated myelopathy (HAM/TSP). CDR3 coding DNA: TGCAGTGCTATCCCCGGGACAGGGTCCTACAATGAGCAGTTCTTC. It yields the protein CSAIPGTGSYNEQFF.